This T cell receptor beta chain was sequenced in a study of blood T cell repertoires in COVID-19. Looking at the study overall: Acute-phase and convalescent COVID-19 samples originated in the United States, Italy and Spain. Sources were T cells, B-cell-depleted T cells, or PBMCs; the material itself was cDNA or gDNA.

The ends lost 1 base at V and 5 bases at J; junction bases unmatched: 13. Germline CDR1 reads LGHNA; CDR2 reads YSLEER. The CDR3 covers 17 residues. Original methodology: Amplification of reference gene primers was used by the study to estimate nucleated cell counts. TCRdb's copy holds only in-frame clones and misses some; the assay was immunoSEQ multiplex PCR. V and J calls and clone size come straight from that table; D and trimming were deduced from the DNA. The sample contains 150,000 to 200,000 clones, about 82% of which appear only once. The TCR comes from a woman in her 30s with acute or convalescent COVID-19. V and J are TRBV4-3 and TRBJ2-7, with 8 bases fitting TRBD1. The sequenced sample was peripheral blood. The chain's CDR3 is CASSQGYGRGLFDEQYF. The CDR3 DNA reads TGCGCCAGCAGCCAAGGTTATGGCAGGGGGCTCTTCGACGAGCAGTACTTC.